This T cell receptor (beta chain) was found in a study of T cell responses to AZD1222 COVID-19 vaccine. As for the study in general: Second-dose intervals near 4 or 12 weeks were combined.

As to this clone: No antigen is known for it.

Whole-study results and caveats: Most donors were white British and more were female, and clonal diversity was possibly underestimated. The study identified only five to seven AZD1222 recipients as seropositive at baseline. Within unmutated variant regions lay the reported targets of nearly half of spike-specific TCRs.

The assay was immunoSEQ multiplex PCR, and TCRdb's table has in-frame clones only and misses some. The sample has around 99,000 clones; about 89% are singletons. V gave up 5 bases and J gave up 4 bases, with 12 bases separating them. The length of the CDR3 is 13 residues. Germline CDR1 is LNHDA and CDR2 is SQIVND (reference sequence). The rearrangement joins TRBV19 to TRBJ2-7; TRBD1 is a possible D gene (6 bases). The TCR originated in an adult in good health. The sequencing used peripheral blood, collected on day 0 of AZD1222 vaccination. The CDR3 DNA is TGTGCCAGTAGTCGGGACATTTTATACGAGCAGTACTTC. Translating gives CASSRDILYEQYF.